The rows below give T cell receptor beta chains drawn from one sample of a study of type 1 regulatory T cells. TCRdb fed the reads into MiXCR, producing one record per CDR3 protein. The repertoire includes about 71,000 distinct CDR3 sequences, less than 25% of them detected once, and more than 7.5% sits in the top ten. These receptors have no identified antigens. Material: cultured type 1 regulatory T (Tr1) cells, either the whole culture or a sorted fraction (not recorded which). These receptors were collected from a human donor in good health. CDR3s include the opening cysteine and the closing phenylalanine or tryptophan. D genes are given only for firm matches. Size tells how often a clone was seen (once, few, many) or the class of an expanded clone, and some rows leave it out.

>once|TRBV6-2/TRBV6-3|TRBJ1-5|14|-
CVSSFYRDNQPQHF
TGTGTCAGCAGTTTCTACAGAGACAATCAGCCCCAGCATTTT
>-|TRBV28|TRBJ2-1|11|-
CASSFGVTQFF
TGTGCCAGCAGTTTCGGGGTAACGCAGTTCTTC
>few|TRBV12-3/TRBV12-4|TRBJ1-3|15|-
CASTTGSFSGNTIYF
TGTGCCAGCACAACCGGCTCATTCTCTGGAAACACCATATATTTT
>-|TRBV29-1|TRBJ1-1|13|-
CSVDRAGNTEAFF
TGCAGCGTTGACAGGGCCGGGAACACTGAAGCTTTCTTT
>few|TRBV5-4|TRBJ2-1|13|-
CASSPRLENEQFF
TGTGCCAGCAGCCCCCGACTGGAAAATGAGCAGTTCTTC
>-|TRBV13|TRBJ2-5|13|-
CTSSLDSQETQYF
TGTACCAGCAGCTTGGACAGCCAAGAGACCCAGTACTTC
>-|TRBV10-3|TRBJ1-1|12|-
CASSSIGTEAFF
TGTGCCAGCAGTTCCATAGGGACTGAAGCTTTCTTT
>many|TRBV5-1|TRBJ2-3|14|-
CASSLQGGSDTQYF
TGCGCCAGCAGCTTACAGGGCGGATCAGATACGCAGTATTTT
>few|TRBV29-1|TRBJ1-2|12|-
CSVEKGNYGYTF
TGCAGCGTTGAAAAGGGAAACTATGGCTACACCTTC
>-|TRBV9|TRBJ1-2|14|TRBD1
CASSPGQGAYGYTF
TGTGCCAGCAGTCCCGGACAGGGGGCCTATGGCTACACCTTC
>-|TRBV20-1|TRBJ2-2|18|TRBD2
CSARPGLAGLRGSGELFF
TGCAGTGCTCGACCGGGACTAGCGGGATTAAGAGGGTCCGGGGAGCTGTTTTTT
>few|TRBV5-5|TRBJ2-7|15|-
CASSLVGALIYEQYF
TGTGCCAGCAGCTTGGTAGGGGCTCTCATCTACGAGCAGTACTTC
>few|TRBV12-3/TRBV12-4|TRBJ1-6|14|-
CASSLTGRDSPLHF
TGTGCCAGCAGTCTCACGGGCAGGGATTCACCCCTCCACTTT
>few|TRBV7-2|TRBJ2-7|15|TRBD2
CASSLSGSREGEQYF
TGTGCCAGCAGCCTTAGCGGGTCCAGAGAGGGGGAGCAGTACTTC
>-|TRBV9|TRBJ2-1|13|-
CASSVMSSDEQFF
TGTGCCAGCAGCGTAATGAGCTCCGATGAGCAGTTCTTC
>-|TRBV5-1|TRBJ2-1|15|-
CASSVGPGSYNEQFF
TGCGCCAGCAGCGTAGGCCCCGGCTCCTACAATGAGCAGTTCTTC
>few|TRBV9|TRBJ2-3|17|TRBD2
CASSLLGLAGPTDTQYF
TGTGCCAGCAGCCTCCTGGGACTAGCGGGACCTACAGATACGCAGTATTTT
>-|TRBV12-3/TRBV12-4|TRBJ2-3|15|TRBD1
CASRGQPLRTDTQYF
TGTGCCAGCAGGGGACAGCCCCTTCGGACAGATACGCAGTATTTT
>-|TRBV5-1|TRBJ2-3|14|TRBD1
CASRLGQSTDTQYF
TGCGCCAGCAGATTGGGACAGTCTACAGATACGCAGTATTTT
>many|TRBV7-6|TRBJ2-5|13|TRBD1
CASSLSRGETQYF
TGTGCCAGCAGCTTATCCAGGGGGGAGACCCAGTACTTC
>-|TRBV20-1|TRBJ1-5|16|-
CSARDWTDSGNQPQHF
TGCAGTGCTAGAGATTGGACAGATAGCGGCAATCAGCCCCAGCATTTT
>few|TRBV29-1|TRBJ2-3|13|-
CSVEVRGTDTQYF
TGCAGCGTTGAAGTCAGAGGCACAGATACGCAGTATTTT
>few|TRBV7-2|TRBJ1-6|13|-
CASSLRGNSPLHF
TGTGCCAGCAGCCTGAGGGGGAATTCACCCCTCCACTTT
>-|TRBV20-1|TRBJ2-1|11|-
CSSGGSNEQFF
TGCAGCTCCGGCGGGTCCAATGAGCAGTTCTTC
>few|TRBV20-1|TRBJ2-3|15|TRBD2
CSANLREGRGDTQYF
TGCAGTGCGAATTTGCGGGAGGGCCGGGGAGATACGCAGTATTTT
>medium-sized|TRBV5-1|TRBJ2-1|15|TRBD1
CASSLGTGGYNEQFF
TGCGCCAGCAGCTTAGGGACAGGGGGCTACAATGAGCAGTTCTTC
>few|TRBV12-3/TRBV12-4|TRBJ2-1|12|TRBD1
CASSLGGQGKFF
TGTGCCAGCAGTTTAGGAGGACAGGGGAAGTTCTTC
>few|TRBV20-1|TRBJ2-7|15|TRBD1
CSASALGTGVYEQYF
TGCAGTGCTAGCGCGTTAGGGACAGGGGTCTACGAGCAGTACTTC
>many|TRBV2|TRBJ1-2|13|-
CASSDQGLNGYTF
TGTGCCAGCAGTGATCAAGGACTTAATGGCTACACCTTC
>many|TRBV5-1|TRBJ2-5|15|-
CASSSDLAIQETQYF
TGCGCCAGCAGCTCCGATCTAGCGATCCAAGAGACCCAGTACTTC
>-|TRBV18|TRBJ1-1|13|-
CASSTGLNTEAFF
TGTGCCAGCTCGACGGGGTTGAACACTGAAGCTTTCTTT
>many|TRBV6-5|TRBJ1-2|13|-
CASRPPRGDGYTF
TGTGCCAGCAGACCCCCCCGGGGGGACGGCTACACCTTC
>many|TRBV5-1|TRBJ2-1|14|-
CASSPRTSYNEQFF
TGCGCCAGCAGCCCCCGGACTTCCTACAATGAGCAGTTCTTC
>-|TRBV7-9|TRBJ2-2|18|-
CASSSAGAYNANTGELFF
TGTGCCAGCAGCTCTGCGGGGGCTTACAACGCGAACACCGGGGAGCTGTTTTTT
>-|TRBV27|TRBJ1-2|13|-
CASTANRARGYTF
TGTGCCAGCACTGCCAACAGGGCGCGGGGCTACACCTTC
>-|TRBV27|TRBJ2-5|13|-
CASSPRTEETQYF
TGTGCCAGCAGTCCCCGGACGGAAGAGACCCAGTACTTC
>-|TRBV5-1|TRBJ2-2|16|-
CASSLQAGQNTGELFF
TGCGCCAGCAGCTTGCAGGCAGGGCAGAACACCGGGGAGCTGTTTTTT
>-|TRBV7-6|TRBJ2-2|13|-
CASSFARTGELFF
TGTGCCAGCAGCTTTGCGCGGACCGGGGAGCTGTTTTTT
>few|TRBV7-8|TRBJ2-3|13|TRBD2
CASGGLARDTQYF
TGTGCCAGCGGTGGACTAGCGAGAGATACGCAGTATTTT
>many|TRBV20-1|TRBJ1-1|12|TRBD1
CSAEGTADEAFF
TGCAGTGCAGAGGGGACAGCCGATGAAGCTTTCTTT
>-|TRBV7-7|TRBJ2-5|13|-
CASSVRGKETQYF
TGTGCTAGCAGCGTCCGAGGAAAGGAGACCCAGTACTTC
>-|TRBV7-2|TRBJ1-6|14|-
CASSLDRDRSPLHF
TGTGCCAGCAGCCTTGACCGAGACCGATCACCCCTCCACTTT
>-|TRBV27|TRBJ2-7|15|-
CASSYGVAGLYEQYF
TGTGCCAGCAGTTATGGGGTGGCAGGCCTCTACGAGCAGTACTTC
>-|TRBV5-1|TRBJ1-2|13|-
CASSPSAGYGYTF
TGCGCCAGCAGCCCCTCGGCAGGCTATGGCTACACCTTC
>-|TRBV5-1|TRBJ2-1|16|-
CASSLYTDSPYNEQFF
TGCGCCAGCAGCTTGTATACCGATTCCCCCTACAATGAGCAGTTCTTC
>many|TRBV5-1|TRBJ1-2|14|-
CASSLGGTIDGYTF
TGCGCCAGCAGCTTGGGAGGGACAATTGATGGCTACACCTTC
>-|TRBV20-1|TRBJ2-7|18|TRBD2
CSARDWGTSGAGPYEQYF
TGCAGTGCTAGAGATTGGGGGACTAGCGGGGCAGGACCCTACGAGCAGTACTTC
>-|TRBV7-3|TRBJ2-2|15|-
CASSLIQGGTGELFF
TGTGCCAGCAGCTTAATCCAGGGGGGCACCGGGGAGCTGTTTTTT
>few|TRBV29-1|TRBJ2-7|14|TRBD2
CSVALLAGSDEQYF
TGCAGCGTGGCCCTACTAGCGGGTTCGGACGAGCAGTACTTC
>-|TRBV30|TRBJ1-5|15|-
CAWSQDRGGNQPQHF
TGTGCCTGGAGTCAAGATCGGGGAGGCAATCAGCCCCAGCATTTT
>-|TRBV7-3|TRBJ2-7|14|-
CASSFQGMGYEQYF
TGTGCCAGCAGCTTTCAAGGGATGGGGTACGAGCAGTACTTC
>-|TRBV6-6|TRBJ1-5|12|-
CATGGGNQPQHF
TGTGCCACCGGAGGGGGCAATCAGCCCCAGCATTTT
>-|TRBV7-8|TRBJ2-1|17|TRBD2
CASSLVGGGLADNEQFF
TGTGCCAGCAGCTTAGTGGGTGGGGGACTAGCGGACAATGAGCAGTTCTTC
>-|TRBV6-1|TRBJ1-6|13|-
CASSELFYSPLHF
TGTGCCAGCAGTGAACTCTTCTATTCACCCCTCCACTTT